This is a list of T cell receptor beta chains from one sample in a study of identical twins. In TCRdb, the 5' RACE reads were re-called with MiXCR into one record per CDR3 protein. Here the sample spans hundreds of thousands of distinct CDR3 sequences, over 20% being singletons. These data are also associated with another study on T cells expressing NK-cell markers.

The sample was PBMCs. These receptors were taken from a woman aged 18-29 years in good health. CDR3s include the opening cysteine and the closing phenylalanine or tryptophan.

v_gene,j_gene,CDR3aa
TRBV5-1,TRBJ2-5,CASSTGRTSGGTETQYF
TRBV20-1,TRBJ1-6,CSARVERTNNSPLHF
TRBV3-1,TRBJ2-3,CASSEGSGTDTQYF
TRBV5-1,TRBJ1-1,CASGDGQGWAEAFF
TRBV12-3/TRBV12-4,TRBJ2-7,CASSSAGPTDEQYF
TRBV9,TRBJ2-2,CASSVNGELFF
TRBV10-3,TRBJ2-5,CAITRGPQETQYF
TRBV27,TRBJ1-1,CASAPGVPNTEAFF
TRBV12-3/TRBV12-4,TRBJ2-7,CASSLGHAISYEQYF
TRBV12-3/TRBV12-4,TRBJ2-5,CASSFTRTQYF
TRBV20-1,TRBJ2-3,CSATGTGGPDTQYF
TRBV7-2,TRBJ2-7,CASSLDTHYEQYF
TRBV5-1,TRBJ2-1,CASSKSPEGASYNEQFF
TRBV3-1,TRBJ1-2,CASSRGPAGGYTF
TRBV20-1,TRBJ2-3,CSARRGLAGATDTQYF
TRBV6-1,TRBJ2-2,CASSPPGLAGGGELFF
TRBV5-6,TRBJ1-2,CASSRTGGRSYTF
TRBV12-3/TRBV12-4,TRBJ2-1,CASSPGTPNNEQFF
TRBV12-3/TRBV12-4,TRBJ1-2,CASSLGGNGYTF
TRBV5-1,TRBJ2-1,CASSLASSGMGSYNEQFF
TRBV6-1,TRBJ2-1,CATTGQADNEQFF
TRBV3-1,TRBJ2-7,CASSQDSSASYEQYF
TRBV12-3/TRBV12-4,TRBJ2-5,CASSFSETQYF
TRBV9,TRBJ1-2,CASSVSTGERGYTF
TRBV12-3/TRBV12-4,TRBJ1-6,CASSRASGSPLHF
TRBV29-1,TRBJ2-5,CSAASGSREETQYF
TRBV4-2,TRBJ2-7,CASSQVAASGSYEQYF
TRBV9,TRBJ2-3,CASSAGFREDTQYF
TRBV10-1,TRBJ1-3,CASSAGTTGNTIYF
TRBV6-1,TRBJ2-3,CASNRPTNTDTQYF
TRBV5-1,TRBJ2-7,CASSSRTGGSHEQYF
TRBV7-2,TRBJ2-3,CATKSRGAGDTQYF
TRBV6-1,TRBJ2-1,CAVLGGTSGANEQFF
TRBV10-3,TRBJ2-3,CAISDGSVADTQYF
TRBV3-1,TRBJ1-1,CASSQQSPVEAFF
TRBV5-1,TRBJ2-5,CASSFTGARQETQYF
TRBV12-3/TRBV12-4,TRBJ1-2,CASSLQRGSGYTF
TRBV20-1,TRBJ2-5,CSARKVAGEETQYF
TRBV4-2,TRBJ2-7,CASSQDYGGSYEQYF
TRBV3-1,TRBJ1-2,CASSQDVRAGNYGYTF
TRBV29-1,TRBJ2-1,CSDQYRVIGEQFF
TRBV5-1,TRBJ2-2,CASTDGRGTTGELFF
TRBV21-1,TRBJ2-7,CASSQRGIAGGPPYEQYF
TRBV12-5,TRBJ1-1,CASGLAAGPNTEAFF
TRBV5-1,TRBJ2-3,CASSPGLLTDTQYF
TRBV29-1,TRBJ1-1,CSVDTRYTEAFF
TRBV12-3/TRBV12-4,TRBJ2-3,CATSGPYTDTQYF
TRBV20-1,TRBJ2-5,CSATRLIQETQYF
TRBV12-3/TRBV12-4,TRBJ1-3,CASSLDRTAGNTIYF
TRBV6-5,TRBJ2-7,CASRANSFEQYF
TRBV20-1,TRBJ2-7,CSASSSGRLSHEQYF
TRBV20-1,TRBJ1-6,CSARTGSSPLHF
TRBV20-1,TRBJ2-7,CSAMLSSYEQYF
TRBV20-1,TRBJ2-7,CSVKATGLGQYF
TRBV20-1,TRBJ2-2,CSARSENTGELFF
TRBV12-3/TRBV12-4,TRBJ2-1,CASSFGLAGETEQFF
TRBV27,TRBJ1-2,CASSLSGGTGYGYTF
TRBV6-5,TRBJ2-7,CASSYSTAGGEQYF
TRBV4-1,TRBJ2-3,CASSQTGDNTDTQYF